This entry is about one T cell receptor (beta chain). Its specificity is not known. The data were obtained in a study of shared clonotypes between healthy human individuals. Study-wide results and limits: With few donors, the genetic and exposure-history diversity represented was limited.

Germline V gene data show CDR1 as SGHTA and CDR2 as FQGNSA. The CDR3 has 18 amino acids. V lost 3 bases to trimming and J lost 0 bases, with 18 bases between them. Original processing methods: As immunoSEQ supplied junction-only sequences (without quality scores), filtering differed. Sequenced by immunoSEQ multiplex PCR; TCRdb stores in-frame clones only, minus some. The V and J calls and clone size were taken over from that table, and D and trimming were inferred from the DNA. The sample records some 680,000 clones, 60% to 75% being singletons. V gene TRBV7-2 combines with J gene TRBJ1-3; no clear D. Sequencing input: memory CD4+ T cells sorted from blood. Subset defined: CD45RA-negative fraction. The sequence came from a woman between 25 and 40 years old in good health. CDR3 sequence reads: CASSLYITALSSGNTIYF. Written as DNA, the CDR3 is TGTGCCAGCAGCTTGTATATAACAGCCCTTTCCTCTGGAAACACCATATATTTT.